This is a list of T cell receptor beta chains from one sample in a study of human T cells and chemical hapten exposure. TCRdb processed the RACE reads anew with MiXCR; each CDR3 protein has one entry. The top ten clones hold roughly 2.4% of a sample with about 190,000 distinct CDR3 sequences, around 25% of them seen once. Source: whole blood, taken in connection with sensitization to the hapten diphenylcyclopropenone (DPC). These receptors were collected from a woman aged 35 to 49 with alopecia areata. Some clones in this sample may be carry-over from other donors' samples. Each CDR3 is given with its conserved first and last residue. The order of the fields is D gene, V gene, clone size, J gene, CDR3 protein, CDR3 DNA. The D gene is left open where the match is weak. Rows give clone size only sometimes, using once, few, many, or a class for an expanded clone.

TRBD2	TRBV20-1	.	TRBJ2-3	CSAWDYRTDTQYF	TGCAGTGCCTGGGACTATCGCACAGATACGCAGTATTTT
.	TRBV12-3/TRBV12-4	few	TRBJ1-1	CASGLKGGTEAFF	TGTGCCAGCGGACTTAAGGGGGGCACTGAAGCTTTCTTT
.	TRBV6-5	.	TRBJ1-5	CASSYSRGSGQPQHF	TGTGCCAGCAGTTACAGTAGGGGCAGCGGTCAGCCCCAGCATTTT
TRBD1	TRBV4-2	.	TRBJ1-4	CASSPWDRGDEKLFF	TGTGCCAGCAGCCCCTGGGACAGGGGGGATGAAAAACTGTTTTTT
.	TRBV28	.	TRBJ2-7	CASSASVSTYEQYF	TGTGCCAGCAGCGCTAGCGTCTCCACCTACGAGCAGTACTTC
TRBD2	TRBV11-2	.	TRBJ2-7	CASSLGSSGVLEQYF	TGTGCCAGCAGCTTAGGCTCTAGCGGGGTGCTTGAGCAGTACTTC
TRBD1	TRBV7-2	.	TRBJ2-3	CASSSAGQGTDTQYF	TGTGCCAGCAGCTCCGCGGGACAGGGCACAGATACGCAGTATTTT
.	TRBV6-2/TRBV6-3	once	TRBJ1-5	CASSYSSPWVTANSNQPQHF	TGTGCCAGCAGTTACTCGAGTCCCTGGGTGACCGCGAATAGCAATCAGCCCCAGCATTTT
.	TRBV6-2/TRBV6-3	.	TRBJ2-2	CASRGANTGELFF	TGTGCCAGCCGGGGAGCGAACACCGGGGAGCTGTTTTTT
.	TRBV7-2	few	TRBJ1-1	CASSYWQGIGLNTEAFF	TGTGCCAGCAGCTATTGGCAGGGGATAGGCCTGAACACTGAAGCTTTCTTT
.	TRBV6-2/TRBV6-3	.	TRBJ2-7	CASSLGPRRTYEQYF	TGTGCCAGCAGCCTGGGACCCCGACGGACCTACGAGCAGTACTTC
.	TRBV20-1	.	TRBJ2-3	CSATGLSPTDTQYF	TGCAGTGCCACGGGACTCAGCCCCACAGATACGCAGTATTTT
TRBD2	TRBV11-2	.	TRBJ2-5	CASSLDTGGPEETQYF	TGTGCCAGCAGCTTAGATACGGGAGGGCCGGAGGAGACCCAGTACTTC
TRBD2	TRBV20-1	few	TRBJ2-7	CSARDWIAGRLSEQYF	TGCAGTGCTAGAGATTGGATAGCGGGACGGCTATCCGAGCAGTACTTC
TRBD2	TRBV25-1	.	TRBJ2-1	CASSNSGRGTYNEQFF	TGTGCCAGCAGTAATAGCGGGAGGGGGACCTACAATGAGCAGTTCTTC
TRBD1	TRBV3-1	.	TRBJ2-6	CASSQDPGQGAPSGANVLTF	TGTGCCAGCAGCCAAGATCCGGGACAGGGGGCCCCCTCTGGGGCCAACGTCCTGACTTTC
.	TRBV4-3	few	TRBJ1-2	CASSQAGFRNYGYTF	TGCGCCAGCAGCCAAGCAGGGTTTAGAAACTATGGCTACACCTTC
.	TRBV6-2/TRBV6-3	.	TRBJ2-2	CASRREGGNTGELFF	TGTGCCAGTAGGAGGGAAGGCGGGAACACCGGGGAGCTGTTTTTT
.	TRBV19	few	TRBJ2-3	CASATGYTQYF	TGTGCCAGTGCCACAGGGTATACGCAGTATTTT
.	TRBV28	once	TRBJ2-3	CASSYRTDTQYF	TGTGCCAGCAGTTACCGCACAGATACGCAGTATTTT
TRBD2	TRBV7-9	few	TRBJ2-7	CASSFGLVKGEQYF	TGTGCCAGCAGCTTTGGACTAGTGAAAGGCGAGCAGTACTTC
TRBD2	TRBV20-1	few	TRBJ2-1	CSARDPTSVHNEQFF	TGCAGTGCTAGAGATCCGACTAGCGTCCACAATGAGCAGTTCTTC
.	TRBV7-9	.	TRBJ2-1	CASSPDTYNEQFF	TGTGCCAGCAGTCCTGACACTTACAATGAGCAGTTCTTC
.	TRBV7-2	.	TRBJ2-1	CASSLTGTYNEQFF	TGTGCCAGCAGCTTAACGGGAACCTACAATGAGCAGTTCTTC
TRBD1	TRBV7-9	.	TRBJ1-3	CASSLDRDSGNTIYF	TGTGCCAGCAGCCTCGACAGGGACTCTGGAAACACCATATATTTT
.	TRBV28	.	TRBJ1-1	CASKYGVSNTEAFF	TGTGCCAGCAAGTACGGGGTTAGTAACACTGAAGCTTTCTTT
.	TRBV12-3/TRBV12-4	few	TRBJ2-5	CASSPARETQYF	TGTGCCAGCAGCCCCGCGAGGGAGACCCAGTACTTC
.	TRBV4-2	.	TRBJ2-1	CASSQVADLRDNEQFF	TGTGCCAGCAGCCAAGTCGCGGACCTTAGGGACAATGAGCAGTTCTTC
.	TRBV7-2	many	TRBJ2-1	CASSLDWSSYNEQFF	TGTGCCAGCAGCTTAGACTGGAGCTCCTACAATGAGCAGTTCTTC
.	TRBV6-4	few	TRBJ1-5	CASSDLDVGNQPQHF	TGTGCCAGCAGTGACTTGGATGTTGGCAATCAGCCCCAGCATTTT
.	TRBV3-1	many	TRBJ2-2	CASSQDGAFPRELFF	TGTGCCAGCAGCCAAGATGGAGCCTTCCCCAGGGAGCTGTTTTTT
.	TRBV29-1	few	TRBJ2-7	CSASDEVEQYF	TGCAGCGCCTCCGACGAGGTCGAGCAGTACTTC
.	TRBV20-1	.	TRBJ2-7	CSASLRLEVEEQYF	TGCAGTGCTAGTCTACGGCTAGAGGTAGAAGAGCAGTACTTC
.	TRBV5-4	.	TRBJ2-5	CASNKAGNQETQYF	TGTGCCAGCAACAAGGCGGGGAACCAAGAGACCCAGTACTTC
.	TRBV12-3/TRBV12-4	.	TRBJ1-1	CASSLRRGDNAFF	TGTGCCAGCAGTCTCAGGCGGGGCGATAACGCTTTCTTT
.	TRBV10-3	.	TRBJ2-7	CAISPSDSSYEQYF	TGTGCCATCAGTCCCTCGGACAGCTCCTACGAGCAGTACTTC
TRBD2	TRBV5-1	.	TRBJ2-1	CASSLVGLAGGPPFF	TGCGCCAGCAGCTTGGTGGGACTAGCGGGAGGGCCTCCGTTCTTC
TRBD2	TRBV29-1	.	TRBJ2-7	CSVVEPSGSYEQYF	TGCAGCGTTGTGGAGCCTAGCGGTTCCTACGAGCAGTACTTC
.	TRBV4-3	few	TRBJ1-2	CASSQALAANYGYTF	TGTGCCAGCAGCCAAGCGCTGGCGGCTAACTATGGCTACACCTTC
.	TRBV29-1	.	TRBJ1-3	CSVEVGLRLSGNTIYF	TGCAGCGTTGAAGTAGGCCTGAGACTCTCTGGAAACACCATATATTTT
.	TRBV28	few	TRBJ1-5	CATIQGYNQPQHF	TGTGCCACCATACAGGGTTACAATCAGCCCCAGCATTTT
TRBD2	TRBV20-1	few	TRBJ2-3	CSAGRDYSTDTQYF	TGCAGTGCTGGGAGGGACTACAGCACAGATACGCAGTATTTT
.	TRBV28	.	TRBJ1-5	CASSERGHSNQPQHF	TGTGCCAGCAGTGAACGAGGACATAGCAATCAGCCCCAGCATTTT
.	TRBV7-2	few	TRBJ2-3	CASSLVAVDTQYF	TGTGCCAGCAGCTTAGTCGCGGTAGATACGCAGTATTTT
.	TRBV5-6	many	TRBJ2-2	CASSFTTGELFF	TGTGCCAGCAGCTTTACAACCGGGGAGCTGTTTTTT
.	TRBV27	.	TRBJ2-2	CASRDLTGELFF	TGTGCCAGCAGAGACCTTACCGGGGAGCTGTTTTTT
.	TRBV30	few	TRBJ2-5	CAWSGGIGRQETQYF	TGTGCCTGGAGTGGAGGAATCGGTCGCCAGGAGACCCAGTACTTC
.	TRBV4-3	.	TRBJ2-3	CASSPYPRGAGDQSDTQYF	TGCGCCAGCAGCCCGTACCCCCGGGGGGCGGGAGATCAATCAGATACGCAGTATTTT
.	TRBV4-1	few	TRBJ2-1	CASSQDMDEQFF	TGCGCCAGCAGCCAAGATATGGATGAGCAGTTCTTC
.	TRBV7-9	.	TRBJ1-2	CASSVDSSYGYTF	TGTGCCAGCAGCGTTGACAGCTCCTATGGCTACACCTTC
.	TRBV29-1	.	TRBJ2-1	CSAQGDANEQFF	TGCAGCGCCCAGGGTGACGCCAATGAGCAGTTCTTC
.	TRBV7-2	.	TRBJ2-7	CASSLVNQPEQYF	TGTGCCAGCAGCTTAGTGAACCAACCGGAGCAGTACTTC
.	TRBV6-4	.	TRBJ2-7	CASSDSRGSGGEQYF	TGTGCCAGCAGTGACTCAAGGGGTTCCGGTGGCGAGCAGTACTTC
TRBD1	TRBV6-6	many	TRBJ1-6	CASRGQANSPLHF	TGTGCCAGCAGGGGACAGGCTAATTCACCCCTCCACTTT
.	TRBV5-6	.	TRBJ2-3	CASSLPGAPDTQYF	TGTGCCAGCAGCTTGCCGGGGGCCCCAGATACGCAGTATTTT
TRBD1	TRBV6-2/TRBV6-3	.	TRBJ2-1	CASSRTGEAYNEQFF	TGTGCCAGCAGTAGGACAGGGGAAGCCTACAATGAGCAGTTCTTC